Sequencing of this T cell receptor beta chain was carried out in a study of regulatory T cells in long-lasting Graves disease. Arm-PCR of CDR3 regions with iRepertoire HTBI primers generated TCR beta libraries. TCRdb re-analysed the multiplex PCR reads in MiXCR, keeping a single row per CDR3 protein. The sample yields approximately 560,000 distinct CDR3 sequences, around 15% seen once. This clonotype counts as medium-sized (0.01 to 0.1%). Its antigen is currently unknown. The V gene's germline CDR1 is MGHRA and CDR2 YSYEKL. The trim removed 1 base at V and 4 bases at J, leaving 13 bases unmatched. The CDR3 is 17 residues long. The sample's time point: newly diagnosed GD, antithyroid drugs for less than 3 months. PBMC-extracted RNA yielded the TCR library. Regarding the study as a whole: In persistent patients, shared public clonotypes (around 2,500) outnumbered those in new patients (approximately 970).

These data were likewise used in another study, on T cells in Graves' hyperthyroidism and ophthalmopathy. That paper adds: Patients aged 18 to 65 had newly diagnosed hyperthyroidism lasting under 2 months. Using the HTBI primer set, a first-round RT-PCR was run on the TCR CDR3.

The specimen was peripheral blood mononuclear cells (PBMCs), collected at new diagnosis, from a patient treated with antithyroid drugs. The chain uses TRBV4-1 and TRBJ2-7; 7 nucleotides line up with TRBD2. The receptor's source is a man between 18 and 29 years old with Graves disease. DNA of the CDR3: TGCGCCAGCAGCCAAGTGGGAACCGGCGGGAGCCCGTACGAGCAGTACTTC. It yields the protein CASSQVGTGGSPYEQYF.